This T cell receptor (beta chain) was sequenced during a study of T cell responses to AZD1222 COVID-19 vaccine. A note on this clone: Its target is unknown.

Study-wide results and limits: Nearly half of unique spike-specific TCRs reportedly avoided B.1.351 and B.1.1.7 mutated regions.

The protocol was immunoSEQ multiplex PCR, while the TCRdb copy is restricted to in-frame clones and leaves out a portion. The data contain around 80,000 clones, about 80% of them singletons. With 5 bases removed from V and 4 bases from J, the gap between germline ends came to 5 bases. Germline loops: CDR1 SGHTA, CDR2 FQGNSA. CDR3 length equals 11 residues. The rearrangement joins TRBV7-2 to TRBJ1-2; D is unclear. This TCR came from an adult who received the AZD1222 COVID-19 vaccine. The input for sequencing was peripheral blood, taken 28 days after the second AZD1222 dose. The CDR3 region is CASSLSYGYTF. For the CDR3, the DNA is TGTGCCAGCAGCCTCTCCTATGGCTACACCTTC.